Each of the 5 T cell receptor beta chains below was sequenced from the same sample in a study of cytomegalovirus exposure and HLA in healthy donors. In the PCR, 60 Vbeta and 13 Jbeta primers were used. Sequenced by immunoSEQ multiplex PCR; TCRdb stores in-frame clones only, minus some. Found here are approximately 100,000 clones, 79% of them singletons; the top ten hold roughly 4%. Sequences were obtained from PBMCs. These receptors all come from a man aged 50-60 years in good health and CMV-seropositive.

The chain is built from TRBV11-2 and TRBJ2-5; 7 bases agree with TRBD1. The CDR3 length is 16 residues. The J segment lost 5 bases and the V segment lost 5 bases, leaving 14 bases of the junction unmatched. The germline gives CDR1 SGHAT, CDR2 FQNNGV. In DNA form, the CDR3 reads TGTGCCAGCAGCCCCAGGGTGACAGGGTGGGGGGAGACCCAGTACTTC. Amino acid sequence: CASSPRVTGWGETQYF.

The chain uses TRBV10-1 and TRBJ2-7; 13 positions agree with TRBD2. The trim removed 3 bases at V and 2 bases at J, leaving 4 bases unmatched. The CDR3 runs to 16 residues. Germline CDR1 is WNHNN and CDR2 is SYGVQD (reference sequence). CDR3 loop: CASSDQGLAGTYEQYF. CDR3 sequence (DNA): TGCGCCAGCAGTGACCAGGGACTAGCGGGGACCTACGAGCAGTACTTC.

The chain couples TRBV10-1 to TRBJ1-3; tentative D call: TRBD1 (5 bases). This CDR3 region has 15 residues. CDR1 and CDR2 from the germline V gene are WNHNN and SYGVQD (reference sequence). The V and J ends lost 0 bases and 1 base respectively, with 7 bases between them. CDR3 residues: CASSESGASGNTIYF. CDR3 bases: TGCGCCAGCAGTGAGTCAGGGGCGTCTGGAAACACCATATATTTT.

The V and J genes are TRBV5-1 and TRBJ2-5; no clear D. Between the trimmed V and J ends, which lost 0 bases and 7 bases, there was a span of 10 bases. This CDR3 has 13 amino acids. Germline V gene sequence: CDR1 SGHRS, CDR2 YFSETQ. The CDR3 DNA sequence: TGCGCCAGCAGCTTGGGGCCTCTAGGGACCCAGTACTTC. This codes for CASSLGPLGTQYF.

This chain uses TRBV4-2 with TRBJ2-2; the match to TRBD2 covers 8 bases. The CDR3 consists of 17 residues. Germline V CDR1 and CDR2: LGHNA, YNFKEQ. Trimming removed 2 bases from V and 4 bases from J; junction bases left unmatched: 9. CDR3 sequence (DNA): TGTGCCAGCAGCCAATTAGTCGATCGGGAGGGCACCGGGGAGCTGTTTTTT. Translated, it gives CASSQLVDREGTGELFF.